This TCR beta chain was captured in a study of cytomegalovirus exposure and HLA in healthy donors. Study conclusions and caveats: For most TCR sequences rarity was the rule, although some public TCRs occurred in many donors.

This CDR3 spans 15 amino acids. CDR1 MDHEN and CDR2 SYDVKM come from the germline V gene. V lost 5 bases, J lost 4 bases, and 10 bases stayed unmatched. Notes on this clone: Its antigen remains unidentified.

There were likely unrecorded immune exposures, though donors were nominally healthy when sampled. In the PCR, 60 Vbeta and 13 Jbeta primers were used. TCRdb's copy holds only in-frame clones and misses some; the assay was immunoSEQ multiplex PCR. The data hold 150,000 to 200,000 clones, with about 81% observed a single time. The TCR sequence derives from a woman in her late teens or twenties in good health and CMV-seronegative. The V call is TRBV28, the J call TRBJ2-7, with TRBD2 matching 8 bases. Sequenced input: PBMCs. The CDR3 sequence: CASSPSEAGAYEQYF. In DNA form, the CDR3 reads TGTGCCAGCAGTCCGAGCGAAGCGGGAGCGTACGAGCAGTACTTC.